This passage covers 10 T cell receptor beta chains from one sample sequenced in a study of Ad26.COV2.S vaccination and SARS-CoV-2 variants listed by TCRdb under 2021. Sample treatment or condition, as interpreted from the label and publication: some 19 received Ad26.COV2.S at low or high dose, single or two shots; roughly five received placebo; per-sample allocation not given. Repertoires of vaccine and placebo recipients were sequenced from samples collected on day 63 after the first injection. Receptors were amplified or captured by the immunoSEQ multiplex PCR assay. TCRdb limited this immuneACCESS table to in-frame rearrangements with V and J called. A share of clones is missing; checked studies link under half to unresolved V genes, and the rest is unexplained. The sample data list roughly 320,000 clones, and roughly 84% of these were observed just once. The top ten clonotypes cover around 3.6% of the sample.

The material was peripheral blood, obtained in a trial of Ad26.COV2.S vaccine versus placebo. All receptors derive from a person aged 18-60 years who received the Ad26.COV2.S COVID-19 vaccine or a placebo.

The chain combines TRBV2 with TRBJ1-2; 8 bases map to TRBD1. CDR3 size: 14 residues. Germline CDR1 SNHLY, CDR2 FYNNEI. The trim removed 5 bases at V and 3 bases at J, leaving 5 bases unmatched. The CDR3 DNA is TGTGCCAGCAGTCCGGACAGGGCTGACTATGGCTACACCTTC. Translating gives CASSPDRADYGYTF.

The chain employs TRBV5-4 and TRBJ1-3; D remains unclear. CDR3 length: 14 amino acids. The ends were cut back, 2 bases at V and 0 bases at J, with 6 bases in the middle. Germline CDR1 is SGHNT and CDR2 is YYREEE (reference sequence). The CDR3 here is CASSFGSSGNTIYF. The CDR3 coding sequence is TGTGCCAGCAGCTTCGGGTCCTCTGGAAACACCATATATTTT.

This rearrangement joins TRBV29-1 to TRBJ2-7; D ambiguous. Germline V gene sequence: CDR1 SQVTM, CDR2 ANQGSEA. V was shortened by 6 bases and J by 5 bases, with 20 bases between the two germline ends. The CDR3 contains 14 residues. CDR3 loop: CSVKLHPSSHEQYF. The CDR3 nucleotides are TGCAGCGTCAAATTACACCCCAGTTCCCACGAGCAGTACTTC.

The gene calls are TRBV4-3 and TRBJ2-7; D is unclear. V was trimmed by 0 bases and J by 1 base, leaving 7 bases between them. Germline V gene sequence: CDR1 LGHNA, CDR2 YSLEER. The CDR3 covers 14 residues. The CDR3 loop is CASSQDFRSYEQYF. The CDR3 bases are TGCGCCAGCAGCCAAGATTTCCGTTCCTACGAGCAGTACTTC.

The chain carries TRBV7-9 and TRBJ2-1, with D possibly TRBD1 on 6 matching bases. Germline-derived CDR1 and CDR2 are SEHNR and FQNEAQ (reference sequence). This CDR3 has 13 residues. V lost 5 bases, J lost 4 bases, and 9 bases lay in between. The CDR3 sequence: CASSAQGYNEQFF. In DNA, the CDR3 is TGTGCCAGCAGCGCACAGGGATACAATGAGCAGTTCTTC.

The J gene is TRBJ2-1, the V gene TRBV14; D may be TRBD2 (5 bases). The germline gives CDR1 SGHDN, CDR2 FVKESK. The CDR3 is 12 amino acids. The germline V and J ends were trimmed by 4 bases and 9 bases, with 10 bases remaining between them. CDR3 DNA: TGTGCCAGCAGCCCCATACGGGGTGAGCAGTTCTTC. This encodes CASSPIRGEQFF.

The genes are TRBV29-1 and TRBJ2-2, with D possibly called TRBD1 or TRBD2 (6 bases each). The CDR3 extends over 16 amino acids. Germline V gene lookup returns CDR1 SQVTM and CDR2 ANQGSEA. Trimming removed 4 bases from V and 2 bases from J, with 17 bases in between. CDR3 amino acids: CSVAGSGADNTGELFF. DNA for the CDR3: TGCAGCGTTGCGGGTTCGGGGGCGGATAACACCGGGGAGCTGTTTTTT.

This clone was found once. V is TRBV9 and J is TRBJ2-1; 10 bases are shared with TRBD2. Unmatched junction bases numbered 4, after V lost 0 bases and J lost 7 bases. CDR3 size: 15 residues. Germline V gene data show CDR1 as SGDLS and CDR2 as YYNGEE. The CDR3 DNA reads as TGTGCCAGCAGCGTAGGGGCAGCGGGGGGGAATGAGCAGTTCTTC. Translated, it gives CASSVGAAGGNEQFF. The full variable domain, completed using reference TRBV9 and TRBJ2-1, is DSGVTQTPKHLITATGQRVTLRCSPRSGDLSVYWYQQSLDQGLQFLIQYYNGEERAKGNILERFSAQQFPDLHSELNLSSLELGDSALYFCASSVGAAGGNEQFFGPGTRLTVL.

The chain carries TRBV6-6 and TRBJ2-1; tentative D call: TRBD2 (7 bases). Germline V gene lookup returns CDR1 MNHNY and CDR2 SVGAGI (reference sequence). Trimming cost V 6 bases and J 14 bases, with 17 bases left between them. This CDR3 is built from 12 residues. For the CDR3, the DNA is TGTGCCAGCAGCCAACCGCGGGGGCCGGAGTTCTTC. It codes for CASSQPRGPEFF.

The chain joins TRBV3-1 (or the pseudogene TRBV3-2) to TRBJ2-1; D is uncertain. The ends were cut back, 1 base at V and 4 bases at J, with 8 bases in the middle. Per germline, CDR1 LGHDT and CDR2 YNNKEL (reference sequence). The CDR3 is 14 residues long. For the CDR3, the DNA is TGTGCCAGCAGCCAAGTCCCTTCTTACAATGAGCAGTTCTTC. Protein: CASSQVPSYNEQFF.